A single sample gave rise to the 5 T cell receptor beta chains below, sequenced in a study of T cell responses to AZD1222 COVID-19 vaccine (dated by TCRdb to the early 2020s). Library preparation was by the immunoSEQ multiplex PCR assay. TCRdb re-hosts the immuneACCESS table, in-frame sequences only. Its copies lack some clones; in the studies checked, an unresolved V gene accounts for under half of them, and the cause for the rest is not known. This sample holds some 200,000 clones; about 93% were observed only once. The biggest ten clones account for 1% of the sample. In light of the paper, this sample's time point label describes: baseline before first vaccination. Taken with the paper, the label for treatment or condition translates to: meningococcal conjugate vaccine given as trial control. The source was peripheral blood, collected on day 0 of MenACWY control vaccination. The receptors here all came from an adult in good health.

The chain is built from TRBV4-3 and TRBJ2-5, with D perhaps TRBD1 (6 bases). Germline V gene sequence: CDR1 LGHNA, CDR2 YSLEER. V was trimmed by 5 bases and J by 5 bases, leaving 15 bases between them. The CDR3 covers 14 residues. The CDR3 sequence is CASSGNREGETQYF. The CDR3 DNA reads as TGCGCCAGCAGCGGTAACAGGGAAGGGGAGACCCAGTACTTC.

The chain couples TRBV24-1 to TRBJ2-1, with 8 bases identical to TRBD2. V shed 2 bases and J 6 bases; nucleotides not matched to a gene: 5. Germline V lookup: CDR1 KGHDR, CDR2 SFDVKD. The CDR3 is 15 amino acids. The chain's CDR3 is CATSDSRGAPNEQFF. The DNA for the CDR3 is TGTGCCACCAGTGATTCGCGGGGGGCCCCCAATGAGCAGTTCTTC.

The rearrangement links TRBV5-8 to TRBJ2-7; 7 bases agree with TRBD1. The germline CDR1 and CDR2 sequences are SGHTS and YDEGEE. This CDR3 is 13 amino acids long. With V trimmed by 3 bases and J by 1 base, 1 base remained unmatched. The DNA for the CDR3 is TGTGCCAGCAGCTGGGGACAGTCCTACGAGCAGTACTTC. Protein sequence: CASSWGQSYEQYF.

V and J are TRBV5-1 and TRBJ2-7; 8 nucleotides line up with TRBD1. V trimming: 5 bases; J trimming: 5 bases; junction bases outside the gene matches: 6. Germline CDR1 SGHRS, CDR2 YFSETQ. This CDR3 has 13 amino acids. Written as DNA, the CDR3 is TGCGCCAGCAGGGACAGGGTCGGCAACGAGCAGTACTTC. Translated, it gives CASRDRVGNEQYF.

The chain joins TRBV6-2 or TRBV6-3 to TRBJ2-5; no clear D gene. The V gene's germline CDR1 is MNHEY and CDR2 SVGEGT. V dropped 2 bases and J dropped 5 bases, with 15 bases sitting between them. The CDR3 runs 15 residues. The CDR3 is CASSYTLGVGETQYF. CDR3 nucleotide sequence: TGTGCCAGCAGTTACACCCTTGGGGTCGGGGAGACCCAGTACTTC.